The clone carrying this T cell receptor beta chain was seen many times. Antigen unknown. The data were taken from a study of CD8 T cells in ankylosing spondylitis. Overall study findings and caveats: Several highly homologous variants formed a TCR beta motif that appeared characteristic of ankylosing spondylitis blood. Reported data indicate significant enrichment of disease-linked clones within matched ankylosing spondylitis synovial fluid. Previous work reported some of these motif variants in the synovial fluid and blood of reactive arthritis.

The CDR3 loop spans 12 amino acids. Germline CDR1 KGHSH, CDR2 LQKENI. V dropped 1 base and J dropped 4 bases, with 2 bases sitting between them. TCR beta libraries were made by quantitative 5'-RACE with molecular barcodes. TCRdb independently ran MiXCR on the 5' RACE reads; one entry per CDR3 protein. The top ten hold 0.5% to 0.65% of the sample, which has some 250,000 distinct CDR3 sequences, more than 20% seen once. The V call is TRBV18, the J call TRBJ1-3; D gene unclear. The TCR was taken from a male donor with ankylosing spondylitis or in good health (not recorded which). Material: blood, either unsorted or a sorted T cell fraction (not recorded which). CDR3 protein: CASSPQGNTIYF. The CDR3 nucleotides read TGTGCCAGCTCACCACAGGGAAACACCATATATTTT.